This TCR beta chain was profiled in a study of T cells expressing NK-cell markers. Study-wide results and caveats: The same clonotypes also predominated in the CD3+CD56-NKG2C+ fraction of several donors.

Each CDR3 protein gets one entry in TCRdb, which reprocessed the 5' RACE reads and gives no DNA. This listing includes approximately 170,000 distinct CDR3 sequences. Of note for this clonotype: Antigen specificity is unknown.

The CDR3 is made up of 13 amino acids. Germline assignment: CDR1 MDHEN and CDR2 SYDVKM. The receptor comes from a man between 18 and 69 years old in good health. What was sequenced was blood T cells: a sorted CD56 or NKG2C T cell subset, CD4+ or CD8+ T cells, or bulk PBMC T cells (not recorded which). V is TRBV28 and J is TRBJ1-3. CDR3 sequence reads: CASSFFSGNTIYF.